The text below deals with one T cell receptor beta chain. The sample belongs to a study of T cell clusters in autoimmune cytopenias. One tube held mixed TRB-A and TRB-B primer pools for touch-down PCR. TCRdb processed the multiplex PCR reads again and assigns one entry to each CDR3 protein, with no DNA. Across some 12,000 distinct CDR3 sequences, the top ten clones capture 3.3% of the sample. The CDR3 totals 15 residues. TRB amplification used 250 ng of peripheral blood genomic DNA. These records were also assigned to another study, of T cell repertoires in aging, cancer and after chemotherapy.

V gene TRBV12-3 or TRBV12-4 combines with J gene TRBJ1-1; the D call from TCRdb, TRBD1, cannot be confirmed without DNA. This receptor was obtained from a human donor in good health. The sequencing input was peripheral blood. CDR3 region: CASRGAGTLNTEAFF.